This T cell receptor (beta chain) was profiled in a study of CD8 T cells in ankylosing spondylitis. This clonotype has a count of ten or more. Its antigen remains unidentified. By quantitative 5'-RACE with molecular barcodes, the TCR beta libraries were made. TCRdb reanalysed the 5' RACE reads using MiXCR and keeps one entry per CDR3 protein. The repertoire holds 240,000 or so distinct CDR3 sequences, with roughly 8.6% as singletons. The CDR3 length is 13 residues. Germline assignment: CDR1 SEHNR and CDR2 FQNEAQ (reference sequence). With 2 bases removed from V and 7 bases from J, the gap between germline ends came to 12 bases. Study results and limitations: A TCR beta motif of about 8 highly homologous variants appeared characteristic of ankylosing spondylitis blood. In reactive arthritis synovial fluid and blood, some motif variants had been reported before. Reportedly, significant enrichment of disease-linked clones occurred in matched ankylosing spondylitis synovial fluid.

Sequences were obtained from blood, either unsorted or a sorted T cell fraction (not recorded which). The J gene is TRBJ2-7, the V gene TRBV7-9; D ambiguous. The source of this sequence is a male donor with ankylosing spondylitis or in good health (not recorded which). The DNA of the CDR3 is TGTGCCAGCAGCTTACTATCCTACCGGGAGCAGTACTTC. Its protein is CASSLLSYREQYF.